These 2 T cell receptor beta chains share one sample of origin, sequenced in a study of CD8+CD57+ T cells in acquired aplastic anemia (dated by TCRdb to the late 2010s). Expansion of CD8+CD57+ cells had been shown by flow cytometry in the patients chosen for sequencing. TCRdb lists the instrument as Illumina HiSeq 2000. Genomic DNA was used as template for profiling of TCR beta VDJ combinations and CDR3 sequences. In-frame beta chains were kept once TCRdb had trimmed the public reads at Q25 with fastp and called clones with MiXCR. CDR3 protein duplicates are merged, each entry listing the most common genes and DNA. In all, the sample holds approximately 300,000 distinct CDR3 sequences, and 45% to 65% of those were seen once. The ten largest clonotypes hold 1.3% of the sample. The sequencing input was sorted CD4+, CD8+, or CD8+CD57+ T cells (not recorded which) from PBMCs. The receptors originated from a human donor with aplastic anemia.

This clonotype was seen at least ten times. At one end, the junction sequence differs from germline, possibly due to a read error. This sequence joins TRBV5-1 and TRBJ2-5, with 16 bases matching TRBD2. The CDR3 contains 16 residues. CDR1 is SGHRS and CDR2 is YFSETQ in the germline V gene. CDR3 sequence reads: CASSRGLAGGGETQYF. The CDR3, as DNA: TGTGCCAGCAGCCGGGGACTAGCGGGAGGGGGGGAGACCCAGTACTTC. Filled out from reference TRBV5-1 and TRBJ2-5, the complete variable domain reads KAGVTQTPRYLIKTRGQQVTLSCSPISGHRSVSWYQQTPGQGLQFLFEYFSETQRNKGNFPGRFSGRQFSNSRSEMNVSTLELGDSALYLCASSRGLAGGGETQYFGPGTRLLVL.

This clonotype was seen at least ten times. J is TRBJ2-3 and V is TRBV3-1, with D possibly matching TRBD2 (6 bases). This CDR3 spans 13 amino acids. The germline gives CDR1 LGHDT, CDR2 YNNKEL (reference sequence). The V end was cut by 5 bases, the J end by 4 bases, with 10 bases between. Here the CDR3 reads CASSWGEADTQYF. The CDR3 DNA is TGTGCCAGCAGCTGGGGGGAGGCAGATACGCAGTATTTT.